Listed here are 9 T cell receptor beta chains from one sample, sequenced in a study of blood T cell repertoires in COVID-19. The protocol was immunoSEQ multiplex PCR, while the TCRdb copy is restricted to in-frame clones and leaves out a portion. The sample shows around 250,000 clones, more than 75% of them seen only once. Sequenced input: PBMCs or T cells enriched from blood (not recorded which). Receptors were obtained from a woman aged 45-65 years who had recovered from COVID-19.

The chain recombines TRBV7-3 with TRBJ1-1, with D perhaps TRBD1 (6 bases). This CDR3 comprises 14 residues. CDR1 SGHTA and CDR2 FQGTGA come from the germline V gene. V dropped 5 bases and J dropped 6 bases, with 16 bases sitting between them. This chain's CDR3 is CASSRGALGPEAFF. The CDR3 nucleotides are TGTGCCAGCAGCCGGGGGGCTCTCGGCCCTGAAGCTTTCTTT.

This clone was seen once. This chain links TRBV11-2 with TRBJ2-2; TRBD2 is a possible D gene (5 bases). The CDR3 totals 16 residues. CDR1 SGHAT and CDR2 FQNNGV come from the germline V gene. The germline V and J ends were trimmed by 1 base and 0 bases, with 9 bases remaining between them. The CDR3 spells CASSLGSAPNTGELFF. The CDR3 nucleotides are TGTGCCAGCAGCTTAGGTAGCGCCCCGAACACCGGGGAGCTGTTTTTT.

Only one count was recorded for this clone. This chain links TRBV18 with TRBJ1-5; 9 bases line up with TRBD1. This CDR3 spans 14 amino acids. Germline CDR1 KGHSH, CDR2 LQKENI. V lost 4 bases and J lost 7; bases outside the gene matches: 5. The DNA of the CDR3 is TGTGCCAGCTCACAGGGACAGGGTTACCAGCCCCAGCATTTT. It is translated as CASSQGQGYQPQHF.

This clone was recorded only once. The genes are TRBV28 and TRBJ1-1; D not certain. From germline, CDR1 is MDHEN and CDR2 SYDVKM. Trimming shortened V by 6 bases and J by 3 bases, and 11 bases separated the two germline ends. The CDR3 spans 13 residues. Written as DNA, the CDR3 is TGTGCCAGCAGCCTTTCCTTCTACACTGAAGCTTTCTTT. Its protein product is CASSLSFYTEAFF.

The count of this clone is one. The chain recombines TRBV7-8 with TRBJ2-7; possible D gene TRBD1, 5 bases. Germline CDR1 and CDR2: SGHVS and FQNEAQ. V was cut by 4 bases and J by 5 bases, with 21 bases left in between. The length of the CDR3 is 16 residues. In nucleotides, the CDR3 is TGTGCCAGCAGCTCAGGGCCCCGGGTCCTGAACCACGAGCAGTACTTC. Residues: CASSSGPRVLNHEQYF.

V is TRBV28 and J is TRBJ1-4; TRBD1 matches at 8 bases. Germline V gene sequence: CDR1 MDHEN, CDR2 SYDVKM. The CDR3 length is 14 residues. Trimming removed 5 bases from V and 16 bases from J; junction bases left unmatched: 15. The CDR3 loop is CASSRPGTGRRQFF. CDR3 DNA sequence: TGTGCCAGCAGTCGTCCCGGGACAGGACGAAGGCAGTTTTTT.

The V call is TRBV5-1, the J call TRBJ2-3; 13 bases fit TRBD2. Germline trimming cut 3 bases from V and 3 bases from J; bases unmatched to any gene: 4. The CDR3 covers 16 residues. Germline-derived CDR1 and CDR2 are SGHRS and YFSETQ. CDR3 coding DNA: TGCGCCAGCAGCTCGGGGACTAGCGGGACTACAGATACGCAGTATTTT. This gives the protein CASSSGTSGTTDTQYF.

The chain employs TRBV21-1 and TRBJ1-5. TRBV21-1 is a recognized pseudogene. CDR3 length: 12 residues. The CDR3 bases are TGTGCCAGCAGCCCCCTTTCACGGGCCCAGCATTTT. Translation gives CASSPLSRAQHF.

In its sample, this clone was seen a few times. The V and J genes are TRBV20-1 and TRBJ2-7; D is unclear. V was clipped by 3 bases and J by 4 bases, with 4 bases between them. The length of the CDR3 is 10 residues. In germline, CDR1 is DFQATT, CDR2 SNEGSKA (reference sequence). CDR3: CSASLYEQYF. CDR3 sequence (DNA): TGCAGTGCTAGTCTTTACGAGCAGTACTTC.